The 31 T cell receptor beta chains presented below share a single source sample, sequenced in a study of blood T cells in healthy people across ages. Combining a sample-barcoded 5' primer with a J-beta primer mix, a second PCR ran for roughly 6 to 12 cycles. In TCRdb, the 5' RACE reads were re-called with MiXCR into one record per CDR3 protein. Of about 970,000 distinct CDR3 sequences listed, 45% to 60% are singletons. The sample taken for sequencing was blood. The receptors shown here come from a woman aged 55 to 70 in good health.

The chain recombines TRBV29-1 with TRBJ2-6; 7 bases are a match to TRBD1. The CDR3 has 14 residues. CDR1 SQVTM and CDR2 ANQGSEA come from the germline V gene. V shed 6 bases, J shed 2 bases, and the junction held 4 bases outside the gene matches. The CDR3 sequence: CSVTGATGANVLTF. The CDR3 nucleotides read TGCAGCGTCACAGGGGCCACTGGGGCCAACGTCCTGACTTTC. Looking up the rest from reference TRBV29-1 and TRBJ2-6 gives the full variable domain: SAVISQKPSRDICQRGTSLTIQCQVDSQVTMMFWYRQQPGQSLTLIATANQGSEATYESGFVIDKFPISRPNLTFSTLTVSNMSPEDSSIYLCSVTGATGANVLTFGAGSRLTVL.

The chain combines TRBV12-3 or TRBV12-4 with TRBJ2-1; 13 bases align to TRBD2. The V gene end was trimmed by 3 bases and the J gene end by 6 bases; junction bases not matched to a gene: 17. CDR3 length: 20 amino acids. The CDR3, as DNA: TGTGCCAGCAGTTTGATCCGCGGAACTAGCGGGAGGGCCATTTCCAATGAGCAGTTCTTC. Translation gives CASSLIRGTSGRAISNEQFF.

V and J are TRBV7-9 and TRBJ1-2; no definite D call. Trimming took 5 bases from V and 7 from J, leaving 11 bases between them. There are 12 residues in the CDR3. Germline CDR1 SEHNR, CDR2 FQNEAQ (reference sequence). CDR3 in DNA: TGTGCCAGCAGCAATGGAGGTTTTGGCTACACCTTC. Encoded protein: CASSNGGFGYTF.

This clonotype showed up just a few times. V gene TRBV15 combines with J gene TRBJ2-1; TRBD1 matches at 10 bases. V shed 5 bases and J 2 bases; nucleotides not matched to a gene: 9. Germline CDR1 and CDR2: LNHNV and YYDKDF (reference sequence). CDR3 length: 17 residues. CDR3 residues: CATSSNPGQGPYNEQFF. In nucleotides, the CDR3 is TGTGCCACCAGCTCGAACCCGGGACAGGGGCCCTACAATGAGCAGTTCTTC. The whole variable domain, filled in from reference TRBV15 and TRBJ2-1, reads DAMVIQNPRYQVTQFGKPVTLSCSQTLNHNVMYWYQQKSSQAPKLLFHYYDKDFNNEADTPDNFQSRRPNTSFCFLDIRSPGLGDTAMYLCATSSNPGQGPYNEQFFGPGTRLTVL.

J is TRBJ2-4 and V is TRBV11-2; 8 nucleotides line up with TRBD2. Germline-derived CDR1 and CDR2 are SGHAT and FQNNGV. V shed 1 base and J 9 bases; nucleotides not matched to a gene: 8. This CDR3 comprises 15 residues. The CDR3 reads CASSLALAGGSIQYF. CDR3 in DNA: TGTGCCAGCAGCTTAGCTCTAGCGGGTGGGTCCATTCAGTACTTC.

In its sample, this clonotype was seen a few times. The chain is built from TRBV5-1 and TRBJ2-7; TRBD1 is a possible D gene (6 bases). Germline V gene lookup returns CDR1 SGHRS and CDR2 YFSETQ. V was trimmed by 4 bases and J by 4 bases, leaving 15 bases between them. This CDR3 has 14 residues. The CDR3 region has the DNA TGCGCCAGCAGCCAGACAGGTAATGAGTACGAGCAGTACTTC. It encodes CASSQTGNEYEQYF.

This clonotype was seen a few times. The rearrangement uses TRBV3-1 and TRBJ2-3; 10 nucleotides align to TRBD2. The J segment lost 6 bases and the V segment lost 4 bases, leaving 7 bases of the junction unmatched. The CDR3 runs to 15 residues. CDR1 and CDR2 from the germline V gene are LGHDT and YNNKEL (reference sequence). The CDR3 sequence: CASSRLAGARDTQYF. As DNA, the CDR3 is TGTGCCAGCAGCCGGCTAGCGGGAGCCCGCGATACGCAGTATTTT.

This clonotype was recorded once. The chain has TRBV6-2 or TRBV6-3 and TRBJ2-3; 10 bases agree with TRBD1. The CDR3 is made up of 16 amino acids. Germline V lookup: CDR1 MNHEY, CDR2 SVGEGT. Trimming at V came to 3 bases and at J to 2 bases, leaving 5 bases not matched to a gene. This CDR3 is CASSYAGQGDTDTQYF. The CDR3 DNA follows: TGTGCCAGCAGTTATGCCGGACAGGGGGACACAGATACGCAGTATTTT.

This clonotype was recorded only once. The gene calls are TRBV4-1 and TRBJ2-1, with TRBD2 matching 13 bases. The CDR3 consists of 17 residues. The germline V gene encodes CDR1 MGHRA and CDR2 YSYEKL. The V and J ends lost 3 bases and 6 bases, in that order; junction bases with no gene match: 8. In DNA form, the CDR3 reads TGCGCCAGCAGCCACACCCGACTAGCGGGAGGAATCAATGAGCAGTTCTTC. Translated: CASSHTRLAGGINEQFF.

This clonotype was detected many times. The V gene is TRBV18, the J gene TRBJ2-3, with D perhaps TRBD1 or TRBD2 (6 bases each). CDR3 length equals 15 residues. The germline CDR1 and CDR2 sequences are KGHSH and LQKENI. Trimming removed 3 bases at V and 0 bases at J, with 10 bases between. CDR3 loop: CASSPPGASTDTQYF. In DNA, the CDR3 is TGTGCCAGCTCACCGCCGGGGGCGAGCACAGATACGCAGTATTTT. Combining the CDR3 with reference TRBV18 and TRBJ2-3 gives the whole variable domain NAGVMQNPRHLVRRRGQEARLRCSPMKGHSHVYWYRQLPEEGLKFMVYLQKENIIDESGMPKERFSAEFPKEGPSILRIQQVVRGDSAAYFCASSPPGASTDTQYFGPGTRLTVL.

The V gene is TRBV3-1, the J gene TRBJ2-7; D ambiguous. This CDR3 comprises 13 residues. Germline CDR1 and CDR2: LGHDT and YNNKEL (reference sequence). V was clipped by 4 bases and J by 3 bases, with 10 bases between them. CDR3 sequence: CASSPPTLYEQYF. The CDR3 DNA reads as TGTGCCAGCAGCCCACCGACCCTCTACGAGCAGTACTTC.

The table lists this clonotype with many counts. In DNA, the CDR3 is TGTGCCAGCAGTTCCCCCCCGGGACTAGCGGGAGAGGGGGAGACCCAGTACTTC. Its protein product is CASSSPPGLAGEGETQYF. This chain joins TRBV28 and TRBJ2-7; 14 nucleotides line up with TRBD2. Matching the DNA end better, TRBJ2-5 makes the J call doubtful. The CDR3 spans 18 residues. Germline V gives CDR1 MDHEN, CDR2 SYDVKM.

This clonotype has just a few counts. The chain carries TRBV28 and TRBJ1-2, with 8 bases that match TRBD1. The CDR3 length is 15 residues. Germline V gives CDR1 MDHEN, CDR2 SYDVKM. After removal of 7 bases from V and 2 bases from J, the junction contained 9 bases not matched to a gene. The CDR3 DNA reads TGTGCCAGCACCACCCCGCCAGGGGGCAACTATGGCTACACCTTC. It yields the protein CASTTPPGGNYGYTF.

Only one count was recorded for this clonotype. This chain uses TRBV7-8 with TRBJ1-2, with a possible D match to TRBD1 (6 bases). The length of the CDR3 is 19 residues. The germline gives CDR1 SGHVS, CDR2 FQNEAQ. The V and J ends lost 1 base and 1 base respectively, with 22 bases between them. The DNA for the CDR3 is TGTGCCAGCAGCTTAGGTGGAGGCTTGGGACACGGTCTTAACTATGGCTACACCTTC. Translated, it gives CASSLGGGLGHGLNYGYTF.

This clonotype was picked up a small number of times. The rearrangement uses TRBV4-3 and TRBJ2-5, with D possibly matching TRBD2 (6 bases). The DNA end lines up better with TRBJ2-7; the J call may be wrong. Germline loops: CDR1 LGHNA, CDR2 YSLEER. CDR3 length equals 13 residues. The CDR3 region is CASSHNGRNEQYF. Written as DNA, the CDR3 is TGCGCCAGCAGCCATAACGGGAGAAACGAGCAGTACTTC.

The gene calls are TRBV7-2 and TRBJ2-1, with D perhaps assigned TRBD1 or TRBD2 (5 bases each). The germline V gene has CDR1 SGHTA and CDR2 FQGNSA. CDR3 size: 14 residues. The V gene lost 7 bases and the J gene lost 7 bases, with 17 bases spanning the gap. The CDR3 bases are TGTGCCAGCACCGCTCGGGTGAGGGGTAATGAGCAGTTCTTC. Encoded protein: CASTARVRGNEQFF.

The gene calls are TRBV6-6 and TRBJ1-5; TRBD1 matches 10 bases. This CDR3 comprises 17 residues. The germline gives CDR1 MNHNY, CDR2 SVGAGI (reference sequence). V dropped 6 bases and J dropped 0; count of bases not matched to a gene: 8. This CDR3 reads CASRPGQGFYSNQPQHF. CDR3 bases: TGTGCCAGCAGGCCGGGACAGGGGTTTTATAGCAATCAGCCCCAGCATTTT.

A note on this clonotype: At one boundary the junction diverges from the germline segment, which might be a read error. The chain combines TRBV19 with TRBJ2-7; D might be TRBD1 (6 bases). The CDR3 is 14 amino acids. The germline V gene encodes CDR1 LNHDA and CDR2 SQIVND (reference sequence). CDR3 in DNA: TGTACCAGTAGTATCGGCCAGGGGATCTACGAGCAGTACTTC. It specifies CTSSIGQGIYEQYF.

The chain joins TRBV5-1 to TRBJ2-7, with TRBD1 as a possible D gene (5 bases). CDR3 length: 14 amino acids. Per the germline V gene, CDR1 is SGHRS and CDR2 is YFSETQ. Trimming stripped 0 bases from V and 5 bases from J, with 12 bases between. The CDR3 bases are TGCGCCAGCAGCTTGGGACAGTTCAAGAACGAGCAGTACTTC. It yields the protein CASSLGQFKNEQYF.

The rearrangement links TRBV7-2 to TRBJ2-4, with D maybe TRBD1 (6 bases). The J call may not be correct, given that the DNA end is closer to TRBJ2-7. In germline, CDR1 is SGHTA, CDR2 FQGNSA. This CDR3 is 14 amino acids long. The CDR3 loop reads CASSVGGVGSEQYF. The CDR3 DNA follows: TGTGCCAGCAGCGTAGGGGGAGTAGGGAGCGAGCAGTACTTC.

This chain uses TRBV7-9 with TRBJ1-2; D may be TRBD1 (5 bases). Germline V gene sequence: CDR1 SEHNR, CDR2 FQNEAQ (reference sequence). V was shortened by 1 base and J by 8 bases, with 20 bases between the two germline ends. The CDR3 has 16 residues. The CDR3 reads CASSLVLGAAKEGYTF. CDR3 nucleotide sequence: TGTGCCAGCAGCTTAGTTCTAGGGGCGGCCAAGGAGGGCTACACCTTC. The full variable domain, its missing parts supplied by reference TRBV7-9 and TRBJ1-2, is DTGVSQNPRHKITKRGQNVTFRCDPISEHNRLYWYRQTLGQGPEFLTYFQNEAQLEKSRLLSDRFSAERPKGSFSTLEIQRTEQGDSAMYLCASSLVLGAAKEGYTFGSGTRLTVV.

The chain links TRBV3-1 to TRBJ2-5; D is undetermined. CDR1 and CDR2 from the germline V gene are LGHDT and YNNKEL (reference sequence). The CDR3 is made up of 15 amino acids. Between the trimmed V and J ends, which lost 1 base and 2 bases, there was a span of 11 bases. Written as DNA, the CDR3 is TGTGCCAGCAGCCAAGCGGCGCTTACACAAGAGACCCAGTACTTC. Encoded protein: CASSQAALTQETQYF.

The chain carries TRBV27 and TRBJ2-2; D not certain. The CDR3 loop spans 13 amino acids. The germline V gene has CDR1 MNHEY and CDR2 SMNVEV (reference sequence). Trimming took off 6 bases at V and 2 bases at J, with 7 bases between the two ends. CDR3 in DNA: TGTGCCAGCAGGGGCCCAAACACCGGGGAGCTGTTTTTT. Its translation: CASRGPNTGELFF.

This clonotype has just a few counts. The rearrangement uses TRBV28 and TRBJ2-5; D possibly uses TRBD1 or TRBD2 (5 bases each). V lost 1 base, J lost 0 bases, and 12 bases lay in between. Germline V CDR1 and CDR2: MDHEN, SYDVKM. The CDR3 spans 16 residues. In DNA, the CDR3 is TGTGCCAGCAGTTTATTTGGGACGGCGTACCAAGAGACCCAGTACTTC. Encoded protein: CASSLFGTAYQETQYF.

The CDR3 DNA is TGTGCCAGCAGTGATGGGGTTTCCTACGAGCAGTACTTC. It specifies CASSDGVSYEQYF. The chain joins TRBV6-1 to TRBJ2-7, with D unresolved. The CDR3 length is 13 residues. Germline V gives CDR1 MNHNS, CDR2 SASEGT. The V and J ends lost 3 bases and 1 base respectively, with 7 bases between them.

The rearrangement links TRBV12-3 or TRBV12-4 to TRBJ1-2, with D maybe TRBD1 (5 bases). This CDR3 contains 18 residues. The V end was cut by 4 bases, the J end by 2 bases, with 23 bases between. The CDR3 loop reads CASSSPAKRGNSNYGYTF. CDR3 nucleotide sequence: TGTGCCAGCAGTTCTCCAGCGAAAAGGGGCAACAGCAACTATGGCTACACCTTC.

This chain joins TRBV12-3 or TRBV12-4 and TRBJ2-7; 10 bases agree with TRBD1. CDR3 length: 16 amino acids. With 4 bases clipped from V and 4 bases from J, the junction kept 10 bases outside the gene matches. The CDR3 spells CASSSEGGQGRYEQYF. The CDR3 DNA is TGTGCCAGCAGTTCCGAGGGGGGACAGGGGAGGTACGAGCAGTACTTC.

Here the CDR3 reads CSASIGPENIQYF. In DNA form, the CDR3 reads TGCAGTGCTTCGATTGGTCCCGAAAACATTCAGTACTTC. This chain connects TRBV20-1 to TRBJ2-4, with no clear D. V gave up 5 bases and J gave up 5 bases, with 13 bases separating them. Germline V gene sequence: CDR1 DFQATT, CDR2 SNEGSKA (reference sequence). CDR3 length equals 13 residues.

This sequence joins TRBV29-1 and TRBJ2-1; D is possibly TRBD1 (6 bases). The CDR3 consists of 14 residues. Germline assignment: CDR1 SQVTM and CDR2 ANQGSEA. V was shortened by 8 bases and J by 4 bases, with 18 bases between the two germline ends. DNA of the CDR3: TGCAGCTCCTCCCCGGGACATAAGTACAATGAGCAGTTCTTC. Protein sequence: CSSSPGHKYNEQFF.

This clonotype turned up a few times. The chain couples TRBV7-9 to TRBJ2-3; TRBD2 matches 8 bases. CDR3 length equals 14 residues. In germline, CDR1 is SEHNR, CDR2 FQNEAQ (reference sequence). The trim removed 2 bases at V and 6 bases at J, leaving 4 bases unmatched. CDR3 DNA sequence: TGTGCCAGCAGCTTAAGTAGCGGGAAGGATACGCAGTATTTT. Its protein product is CASSLSSGKDTQYF. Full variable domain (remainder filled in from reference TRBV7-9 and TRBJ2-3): DTGVSQNPRHKITKRGQNVTFRCDPISEHNRLYWYRQTLGQGPEFLTYFQNEAQLEKSRLLSDRFSAERPKGSFSTLEIQRTEQGDSAMYLCASSLSSGKDTQYFGPGTRLTVL.

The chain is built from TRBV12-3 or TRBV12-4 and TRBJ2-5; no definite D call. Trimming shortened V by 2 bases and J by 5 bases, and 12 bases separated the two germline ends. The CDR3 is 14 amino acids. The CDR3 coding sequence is TGTGCCAGCAGTTTACTCCCTGCATGGGAGACCCAGTACTTC. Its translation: CASSLLPAWETQYF.